These T cell receptor beta chains were read from a single sample in a study of cytomegalovirus exposure and HLA in healthy donors. Profiling relied on immunoSEQ multiplex PCR, and the TCRdb table lists in-frame clones only, not all of them. The profile covers about 72,000 clones, with roughly 86% appearing a single time and 1.5% to 2% taken by the ten largest. The sequencing sample was made of PBMCs. The origin of the receptors is a young man in good health and CMV-seronegative. Both conserved end residues are trimmed from each CDR3.

V	CDR3
TRBV30	AWSGQGARTGELF
TRBV6-1	ASSEPGSAGLLYEQY
TRBV28	ASNMDRGVGELF
TRBV5-1	ASSDLRDRSPGELF
TRBV6-6	ASSYSTLSNQPQH
TRBV18	ASSSTWTGFRGELF
TRBV28	ASSPGGIYGYT
TRBV15	ATSRDPALDINTEAF
TRBV7-6	ASSLVASGSRTYNEQF
TRBV2	ASSRQGNNQPQH
TRBV11-2	ASSAITGNQPQH
TRBV6-1	ASSGQVNQPQH
TRBV5-1	ASSLASTGNYEQY
TRBV28	ASSFGGAGNQPQH
TRBV18	ASSPSGGPGKTQY
TRBV5-8	ASSGVSGTIY
TRBV28	ASSLGRGRGELF
TRBV4-2	ASSPELGGSYEQY
TRBV30	AWIHATGETQY
TRBV7-6	ASSLLVDSEAF